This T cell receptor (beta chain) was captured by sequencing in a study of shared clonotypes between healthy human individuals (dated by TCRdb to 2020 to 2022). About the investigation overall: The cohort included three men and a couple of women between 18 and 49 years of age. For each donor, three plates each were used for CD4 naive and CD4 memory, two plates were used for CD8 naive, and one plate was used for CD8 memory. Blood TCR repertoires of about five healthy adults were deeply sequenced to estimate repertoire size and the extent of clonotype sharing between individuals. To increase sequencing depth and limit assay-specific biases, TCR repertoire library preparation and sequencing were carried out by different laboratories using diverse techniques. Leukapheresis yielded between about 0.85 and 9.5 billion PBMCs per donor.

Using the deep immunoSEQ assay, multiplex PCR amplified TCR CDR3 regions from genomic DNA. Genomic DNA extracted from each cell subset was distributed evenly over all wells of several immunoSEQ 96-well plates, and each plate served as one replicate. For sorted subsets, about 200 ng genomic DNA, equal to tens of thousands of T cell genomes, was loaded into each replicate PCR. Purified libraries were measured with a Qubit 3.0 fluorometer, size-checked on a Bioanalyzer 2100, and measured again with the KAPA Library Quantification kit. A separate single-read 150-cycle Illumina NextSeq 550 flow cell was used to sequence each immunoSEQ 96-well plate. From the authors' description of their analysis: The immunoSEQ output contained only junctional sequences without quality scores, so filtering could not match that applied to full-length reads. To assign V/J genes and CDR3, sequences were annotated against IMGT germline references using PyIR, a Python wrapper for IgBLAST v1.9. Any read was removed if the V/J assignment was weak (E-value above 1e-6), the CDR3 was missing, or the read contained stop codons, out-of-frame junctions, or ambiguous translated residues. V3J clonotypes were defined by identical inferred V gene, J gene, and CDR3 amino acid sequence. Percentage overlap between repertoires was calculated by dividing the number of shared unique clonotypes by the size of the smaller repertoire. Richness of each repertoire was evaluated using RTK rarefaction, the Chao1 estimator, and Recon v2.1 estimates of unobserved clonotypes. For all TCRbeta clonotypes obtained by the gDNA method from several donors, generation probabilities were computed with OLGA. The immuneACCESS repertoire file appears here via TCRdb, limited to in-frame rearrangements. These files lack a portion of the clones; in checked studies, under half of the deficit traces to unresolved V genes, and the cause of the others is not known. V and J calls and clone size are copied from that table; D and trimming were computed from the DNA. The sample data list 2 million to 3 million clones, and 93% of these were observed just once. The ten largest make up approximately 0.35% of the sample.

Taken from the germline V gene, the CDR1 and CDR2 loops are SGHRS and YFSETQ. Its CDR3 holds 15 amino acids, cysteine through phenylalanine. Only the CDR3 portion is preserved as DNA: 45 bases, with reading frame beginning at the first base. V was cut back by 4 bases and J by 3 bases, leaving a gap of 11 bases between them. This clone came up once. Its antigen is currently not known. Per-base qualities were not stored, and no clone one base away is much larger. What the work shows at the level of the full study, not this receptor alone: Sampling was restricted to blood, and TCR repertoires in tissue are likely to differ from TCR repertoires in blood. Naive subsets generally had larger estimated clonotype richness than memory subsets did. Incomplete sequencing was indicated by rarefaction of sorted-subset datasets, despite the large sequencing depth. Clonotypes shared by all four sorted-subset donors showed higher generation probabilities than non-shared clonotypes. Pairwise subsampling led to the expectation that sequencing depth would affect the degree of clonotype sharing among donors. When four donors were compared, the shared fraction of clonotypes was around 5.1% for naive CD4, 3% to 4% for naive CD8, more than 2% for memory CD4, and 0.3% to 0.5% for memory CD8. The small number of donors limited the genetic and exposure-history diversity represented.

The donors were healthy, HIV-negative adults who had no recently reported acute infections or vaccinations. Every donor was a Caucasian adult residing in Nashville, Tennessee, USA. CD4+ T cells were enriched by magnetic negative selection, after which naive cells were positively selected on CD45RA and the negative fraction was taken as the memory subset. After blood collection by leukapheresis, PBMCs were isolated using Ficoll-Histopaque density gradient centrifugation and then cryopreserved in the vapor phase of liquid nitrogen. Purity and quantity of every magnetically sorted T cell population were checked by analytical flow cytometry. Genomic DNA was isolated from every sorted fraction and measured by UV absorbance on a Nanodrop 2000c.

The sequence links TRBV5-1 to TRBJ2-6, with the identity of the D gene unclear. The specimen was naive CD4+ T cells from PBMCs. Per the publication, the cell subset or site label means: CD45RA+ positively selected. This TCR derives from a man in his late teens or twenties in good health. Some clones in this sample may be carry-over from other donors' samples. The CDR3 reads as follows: CASSPMGGGANVLTF. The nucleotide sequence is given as TGCGCCAGCAGCCCCATGGGTGGTGGGGCCAACGTCCTGACTTTC.